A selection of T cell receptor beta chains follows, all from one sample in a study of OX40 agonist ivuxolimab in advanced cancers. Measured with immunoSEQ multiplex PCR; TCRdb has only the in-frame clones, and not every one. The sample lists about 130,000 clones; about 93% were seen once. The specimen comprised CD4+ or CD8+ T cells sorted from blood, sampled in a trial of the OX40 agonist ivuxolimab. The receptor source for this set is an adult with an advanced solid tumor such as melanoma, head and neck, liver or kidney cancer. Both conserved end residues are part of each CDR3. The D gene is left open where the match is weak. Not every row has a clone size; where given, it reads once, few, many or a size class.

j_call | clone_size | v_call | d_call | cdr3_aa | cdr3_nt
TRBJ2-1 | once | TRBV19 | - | CASSRTGNNEQFF | TGTGCCAGTAGTAGGACGGGAAACAATGAGCAGTTCTTC
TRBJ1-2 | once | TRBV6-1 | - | CASKYEPLGGYTF | TGTGCCAGCAAGTACGAACCCTTGGGTGGCTACACCTTC
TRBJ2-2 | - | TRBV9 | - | CASNPASNTGELFF | TGTGCCAGCAACCCAGCGTCGAACACCGGGGAGCTGTTTTTT
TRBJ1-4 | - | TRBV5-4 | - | CASSLSGGTNEKLFF | TGTGCCAGCAGCTTGTCCGGGGGAACTAATGAAAAACTGTTTTTT
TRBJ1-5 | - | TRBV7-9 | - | CASSPDGGQPQHF | TGTGCCAGCAGCCCAGATGGTGGTCAGCCCCAGCATTTT
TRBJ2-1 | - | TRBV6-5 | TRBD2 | CASSYSILAGYNEQFF | TGTGCCAGCAGTTACTCGATTCTAGCGGGTTACAATGAGCAGTTCTTC
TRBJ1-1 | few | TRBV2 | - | CASSDGRLNTEAFF | TGTGCCAGCAGTGACGGTAGATTGAACACTGAAGCTTTCTTT
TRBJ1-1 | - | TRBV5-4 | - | CASSSPDRVNTEAFF | TGTGCCAGCAGCTCCCCGGACAGAGTGAACACTGAAGCTTTCTTT
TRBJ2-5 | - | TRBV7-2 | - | CASGLMGETQYF | TGTGCCAGCGGTCTGATGGGGGAGACCCAGTACTTC
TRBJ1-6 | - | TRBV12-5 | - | CASALGSHSPLHF | TGTGCTAGTGCCCTAGGATCTCATTCACCCCTCCACTTT
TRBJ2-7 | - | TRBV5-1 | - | CASSLLRGLVYEQYF | TGCGCCAGCAGTCTGCTCAGGGGCCTGGTCTACGAGCAGTACTTC
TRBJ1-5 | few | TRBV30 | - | CAWSAGYQPQHF | TGTGCCTGGAGTGCAGGGTATCAGCCCCAGCATTTT
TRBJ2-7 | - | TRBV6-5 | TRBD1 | CASSPKDRGGYEQYF | TGTGCCAGCAGTCCTAAGGACAGGGGAGGGTACGAGCAGTACTTC